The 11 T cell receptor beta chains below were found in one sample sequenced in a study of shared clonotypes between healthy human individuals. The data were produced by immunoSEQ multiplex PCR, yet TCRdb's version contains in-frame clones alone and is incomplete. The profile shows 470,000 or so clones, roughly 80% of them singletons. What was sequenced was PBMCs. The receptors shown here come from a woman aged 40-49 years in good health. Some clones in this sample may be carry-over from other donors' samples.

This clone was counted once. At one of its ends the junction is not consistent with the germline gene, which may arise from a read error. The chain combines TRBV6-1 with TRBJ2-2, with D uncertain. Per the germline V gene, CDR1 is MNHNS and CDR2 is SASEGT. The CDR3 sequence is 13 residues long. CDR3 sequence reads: CAISDRATGELFF. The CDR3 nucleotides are TGTGCCATCAGTGATAGGGCCACCGGGGAGCTGTTTTTT.

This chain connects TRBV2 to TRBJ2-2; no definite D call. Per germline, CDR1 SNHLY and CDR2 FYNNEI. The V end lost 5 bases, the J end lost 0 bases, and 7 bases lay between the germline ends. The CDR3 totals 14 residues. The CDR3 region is CASSRRSNTGELFF. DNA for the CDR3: TGTGCCAGCAGTCGCAGGTCGAACACCGGGGAGCTGTTTTTT. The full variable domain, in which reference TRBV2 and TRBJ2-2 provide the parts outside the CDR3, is EPEVTQTPSHQVTQMGQEVILRCVPISNHLYFYWYRQILGQKVEFLVSFYNNEISEKSEIFDDQFSVERPDGSNFTLKIRSTKLEDSAMYFCASSRRSNTGELFFGEGSRLTVL.

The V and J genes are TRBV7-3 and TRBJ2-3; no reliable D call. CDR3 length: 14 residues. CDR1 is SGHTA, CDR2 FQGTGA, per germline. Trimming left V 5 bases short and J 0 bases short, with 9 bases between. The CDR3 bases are TGTGCCAGCAGCCAAATGCACAGCACAGATACGCAGTATTTT. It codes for CASSQMHSTDTQYF.

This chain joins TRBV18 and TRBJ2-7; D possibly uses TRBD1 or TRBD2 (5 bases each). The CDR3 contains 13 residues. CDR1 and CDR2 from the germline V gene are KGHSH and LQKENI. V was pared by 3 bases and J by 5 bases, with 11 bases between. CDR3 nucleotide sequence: TGTGCCAGCTCACCGAACCGGGACCACGAGCAGTACTTC. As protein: CASSPNRDHEQYF.

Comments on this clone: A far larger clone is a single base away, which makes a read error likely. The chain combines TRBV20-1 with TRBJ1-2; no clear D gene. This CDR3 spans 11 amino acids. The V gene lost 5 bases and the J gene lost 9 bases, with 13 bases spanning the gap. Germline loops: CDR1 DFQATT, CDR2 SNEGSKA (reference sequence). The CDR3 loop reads CSAEWERRYTF. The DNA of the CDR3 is TGCAGTGCTGAATGGGAGCGACGCTACACCTTC.

DNA of the CDR3: TGTGCCAGCAGTGTACGCTTGGGGGGCTACACCTTC. This codes for CASSVRLGGYTF. The J gene is TRBJ1-2, the V gene TRBV2; D remains unclear. V was cut by 4 bases and J by 8 bases, with 11 bases left in between. From germline, CDR1 is SNHLY and CDR2 FYNNEI. The CDR3 extends over 12 amino acids.

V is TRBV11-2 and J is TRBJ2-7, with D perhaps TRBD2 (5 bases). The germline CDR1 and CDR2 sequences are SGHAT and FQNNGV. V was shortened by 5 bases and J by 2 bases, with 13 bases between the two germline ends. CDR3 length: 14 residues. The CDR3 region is CASSLDSRTYEQYF. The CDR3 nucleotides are TGTGCCAGCAGCCTGGACTCTAGAACCTACGAGCAGTACTTC.

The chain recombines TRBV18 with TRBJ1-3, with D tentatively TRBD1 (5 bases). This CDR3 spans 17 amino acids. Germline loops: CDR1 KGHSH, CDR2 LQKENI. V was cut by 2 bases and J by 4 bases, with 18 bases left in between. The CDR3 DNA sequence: TGTGCCAGCTCACCAGGGGCAGGGTCGGAGTTCGGAAACACCATATATTTT. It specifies CASSPGAGSEFGNTIYF. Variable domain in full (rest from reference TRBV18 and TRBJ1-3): NAGVMQNPRHLVRRRGQEARLRCSPMKGHSHVYWYRQLPEEGLKFMVYLQKENIIDESGMPKERFSAEFPKEGPSILRIQQVVRGDSAAYFCASSPGAGSEFGNTIYFGEGSWLTVV.

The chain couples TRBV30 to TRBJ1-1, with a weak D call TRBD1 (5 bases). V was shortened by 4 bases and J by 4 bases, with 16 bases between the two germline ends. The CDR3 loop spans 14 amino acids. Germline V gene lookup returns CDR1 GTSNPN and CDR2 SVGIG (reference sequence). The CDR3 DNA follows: TGTGCCTGGATAGTTGGTGTAGGGGCCACTGAAGCTTTCTTT. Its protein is CAWIVGVGATEAFF.

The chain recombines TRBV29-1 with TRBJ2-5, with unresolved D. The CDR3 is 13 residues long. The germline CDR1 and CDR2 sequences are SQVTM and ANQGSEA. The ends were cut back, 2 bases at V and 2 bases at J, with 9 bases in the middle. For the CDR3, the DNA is TGCAGCGTTGAATTGCACCTTCAAGAGACCCAGTACTTC. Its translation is CSVELHLQETQYF.

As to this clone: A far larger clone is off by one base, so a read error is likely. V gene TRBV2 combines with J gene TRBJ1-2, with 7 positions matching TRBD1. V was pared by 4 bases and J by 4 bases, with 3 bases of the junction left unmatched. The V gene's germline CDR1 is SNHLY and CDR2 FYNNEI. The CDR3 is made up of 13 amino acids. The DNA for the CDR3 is TGTGCCAGCAGTGCCGGGACAGTCTATGGCTACACCTTC. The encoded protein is CASSAGTVYGYTF. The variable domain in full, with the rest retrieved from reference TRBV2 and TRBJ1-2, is EPEVTQTPSHQVTQMGQEVILRCVPISNHLYFYWYRQILGQKVEFLVSFYNNEISEKSEIFDDQFSVERPDGSNFTLKIRSTKLEDSAMYFCASSAGTVYGYTFGSGTRLTVV.